The clone carrying this TCR beta chain was observed a handful of times. What it recognizes is unknown. The length of the CDR3 is 15 residues. Per germline, CDR1 ENHRY and CDR2 SYGVKD. Unmatched junction bases numbered 6, after V lost 6 bases and J lost 4 bases. This entry comes from a study of identical twins. General observations from the study: Cord blood's abundant beta clonotypes had fewer insertions, unlike memory repertoires. Findings depended on cross-sectional statistics rather than tracking the same donors.

Addition of a universal primer site occurred through template switching, and cDNA carried unique molecular identifiers. A single record per CDR3 protein comes from TCRdb applying MiXCR to the 5' RACE reads. In the table there are around 480,000 distinct CDR3 sequences, approximately 15% of which are singletons. These sequences were also reported in another study, on yellow fever vaccine responses in identical twins.

The chain joins TRBV10-3 to TRBJ2-2, with 9 bases aligning to TRBD1. Specimen: CD4+ T cells sorted from blood. This TCR derives from a woman aged 18-35 years in good health. The CDR3 bases are TGTGCCATCAGCCGGGACAGGGAGGGCACCGGGGAGCTGTTTTTT. Its protein product is CAISRDREGTGELFF.